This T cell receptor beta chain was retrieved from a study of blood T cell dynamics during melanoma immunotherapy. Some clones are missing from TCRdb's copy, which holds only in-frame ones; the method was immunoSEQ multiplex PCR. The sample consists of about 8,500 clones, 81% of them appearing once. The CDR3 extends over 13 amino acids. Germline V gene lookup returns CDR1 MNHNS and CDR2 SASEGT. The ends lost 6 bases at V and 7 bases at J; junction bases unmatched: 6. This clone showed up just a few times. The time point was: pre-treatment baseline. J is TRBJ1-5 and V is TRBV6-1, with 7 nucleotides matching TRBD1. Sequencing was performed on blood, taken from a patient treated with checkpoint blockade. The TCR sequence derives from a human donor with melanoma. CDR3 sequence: CASRPDRVQPQHF. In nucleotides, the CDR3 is TGTGCCAGCAGACCAGACAGGGTCCAGCCCCAGCATTTT.